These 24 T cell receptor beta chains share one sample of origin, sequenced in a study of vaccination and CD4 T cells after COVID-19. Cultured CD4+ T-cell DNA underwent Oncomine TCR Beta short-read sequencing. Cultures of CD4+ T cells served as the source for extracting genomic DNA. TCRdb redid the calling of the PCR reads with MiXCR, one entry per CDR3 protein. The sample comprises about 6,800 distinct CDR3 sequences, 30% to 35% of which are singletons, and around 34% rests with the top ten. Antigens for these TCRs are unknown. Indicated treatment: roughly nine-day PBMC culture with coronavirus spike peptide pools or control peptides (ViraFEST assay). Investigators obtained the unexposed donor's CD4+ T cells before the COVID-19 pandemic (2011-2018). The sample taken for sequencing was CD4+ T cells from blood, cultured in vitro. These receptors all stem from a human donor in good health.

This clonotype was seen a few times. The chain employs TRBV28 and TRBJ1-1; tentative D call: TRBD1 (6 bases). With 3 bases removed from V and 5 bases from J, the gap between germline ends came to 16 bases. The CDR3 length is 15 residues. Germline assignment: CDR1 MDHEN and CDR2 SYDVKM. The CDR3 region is CASSFYRGPVTEAFF. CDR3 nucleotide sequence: TGTGCCAGCAGTTTCTATCGGGGGCCAGTGACTGAAGCTTTCTTT.

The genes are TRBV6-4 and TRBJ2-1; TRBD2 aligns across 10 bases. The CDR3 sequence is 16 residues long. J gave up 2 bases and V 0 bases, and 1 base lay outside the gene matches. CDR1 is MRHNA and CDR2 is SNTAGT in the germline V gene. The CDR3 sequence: CASSDSLAGPYNEQFF. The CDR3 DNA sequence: TGTGCCAGCAGTGACTCACTAGCGGGACCCTACAATGAGCAGTTCTTC.

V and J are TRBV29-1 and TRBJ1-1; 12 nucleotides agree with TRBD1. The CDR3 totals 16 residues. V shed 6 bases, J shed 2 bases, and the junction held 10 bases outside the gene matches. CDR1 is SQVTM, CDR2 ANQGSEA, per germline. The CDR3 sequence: CSVEGQGAPLNTEAFF. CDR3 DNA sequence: TGCAGCGTAGAGGGACAGGGGGCGCCTTTAAACACTGAAGCTTTCTTT.

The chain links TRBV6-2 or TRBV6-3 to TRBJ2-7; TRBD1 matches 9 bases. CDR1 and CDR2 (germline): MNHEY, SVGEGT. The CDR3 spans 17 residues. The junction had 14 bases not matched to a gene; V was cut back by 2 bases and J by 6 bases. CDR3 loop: CASSYGWDRDLPGEQYF. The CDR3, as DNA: TGTGCCAGCAGTTACGGATGGGACAGGGATCTTCCTGGCGAGCAGTACTTC.

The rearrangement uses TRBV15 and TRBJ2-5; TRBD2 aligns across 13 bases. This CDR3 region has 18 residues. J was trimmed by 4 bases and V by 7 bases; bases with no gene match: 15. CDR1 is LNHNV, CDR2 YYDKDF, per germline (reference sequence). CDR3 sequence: CATNSRGWTSGSRETQYF. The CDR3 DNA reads TGTGCCACCAACTCTCGAGGTTGGACTAGCGGGAGTCGAGAGACCCAGTACTTC.

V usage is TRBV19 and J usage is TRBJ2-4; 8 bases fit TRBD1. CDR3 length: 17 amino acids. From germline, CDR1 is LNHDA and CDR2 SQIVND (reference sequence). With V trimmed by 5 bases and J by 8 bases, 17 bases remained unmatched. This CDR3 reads CASSAKRRTGLGDIQYF. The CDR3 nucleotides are TGTGCCAGTAGTGCGAAGCGCCGGACAGGGCTCGGGGACATTCAGTACTTC.

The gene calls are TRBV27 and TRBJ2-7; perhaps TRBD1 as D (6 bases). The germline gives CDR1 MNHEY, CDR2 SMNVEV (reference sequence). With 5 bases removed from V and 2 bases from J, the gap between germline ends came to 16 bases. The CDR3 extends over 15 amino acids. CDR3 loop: CASSNIGQRTYEQYF. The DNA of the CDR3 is TGTGCCAGCAGTAATATAGGACAGCGAACCTACGAGCAGTACTTC.

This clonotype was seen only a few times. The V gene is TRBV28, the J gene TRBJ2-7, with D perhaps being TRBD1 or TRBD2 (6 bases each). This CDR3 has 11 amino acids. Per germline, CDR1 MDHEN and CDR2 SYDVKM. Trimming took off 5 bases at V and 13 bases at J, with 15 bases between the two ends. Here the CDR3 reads CASSQSRGPYF. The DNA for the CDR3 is TGTGCCAGCAGTCAAAGCCGGGGGCCCTACTTC.

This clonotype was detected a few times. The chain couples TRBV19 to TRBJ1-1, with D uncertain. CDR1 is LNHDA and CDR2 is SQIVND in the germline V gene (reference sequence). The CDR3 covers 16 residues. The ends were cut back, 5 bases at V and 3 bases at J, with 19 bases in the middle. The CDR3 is CASSYLPGGRDTEAFF. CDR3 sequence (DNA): TGTGCCAGTAGTTATCTTCCGGGTGGACGGGACACTGAAGCTTTCTTT.

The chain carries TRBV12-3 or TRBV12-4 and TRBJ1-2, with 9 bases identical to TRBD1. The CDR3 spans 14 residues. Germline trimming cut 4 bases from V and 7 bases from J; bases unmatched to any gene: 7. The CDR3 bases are TGTGCCAGCAGTTCCGGGACAGGGAATCGTGGCTACACCTTC. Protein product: CASSSGTGNRGYTF.

The CDR3: CSASQLSGRDTGELFF. The DNA of the CDR3 is TGCAGTGCTAGTCAGTTGAGCGGGAGGGACACCGGGGAGCTGTTTTTT. The chain combines TRBV20-1 with TRBJ2-2; TRBD2 aligns across 10 bases. The trim removed 3 bases at V and 3 bases at J, leaving 7 bases unmatched. In germline, CDR1 is DFQATT, CDR2 SNEGSKA (reference sequence). The CDR3 extends over 16 amino acids.

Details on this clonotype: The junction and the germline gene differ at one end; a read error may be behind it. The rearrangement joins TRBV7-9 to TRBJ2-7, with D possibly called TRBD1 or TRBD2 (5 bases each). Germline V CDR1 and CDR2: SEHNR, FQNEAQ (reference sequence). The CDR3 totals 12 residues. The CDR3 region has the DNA TGTGCCGGCAGCCTTAATGAGGGGAAGGAGTACTTC. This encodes CAGSLNEGKEYF.

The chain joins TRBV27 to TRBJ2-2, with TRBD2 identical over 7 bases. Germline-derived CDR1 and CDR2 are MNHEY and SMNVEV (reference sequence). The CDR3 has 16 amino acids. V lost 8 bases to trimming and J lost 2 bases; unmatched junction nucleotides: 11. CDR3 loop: CASVRAAGLNTGELFF. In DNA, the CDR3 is TGTGCCAGCGTTCGGGCAGCGGGGCTAAACACCGGGGAGCTGTTTTTT.

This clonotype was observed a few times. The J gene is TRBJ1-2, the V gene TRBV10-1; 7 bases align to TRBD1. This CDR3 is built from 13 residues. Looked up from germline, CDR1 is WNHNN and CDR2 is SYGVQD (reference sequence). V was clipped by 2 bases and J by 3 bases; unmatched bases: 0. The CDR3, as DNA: TGCGCCAGCAGTGAGGGACAGGACTATGGCTACACCTTC. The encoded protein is CASSEGQDYGYTF.

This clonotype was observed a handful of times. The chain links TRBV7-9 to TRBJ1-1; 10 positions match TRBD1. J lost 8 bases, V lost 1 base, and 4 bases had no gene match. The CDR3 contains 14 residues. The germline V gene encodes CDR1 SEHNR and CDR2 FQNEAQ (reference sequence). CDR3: CASSLEGTGAEAFF. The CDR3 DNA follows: TGTGCCAGCAGCTTAGAAGGGACAGGGGCCGAAGCTTTCTTT.

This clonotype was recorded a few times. CDR3: CASSIVDGFYSNQPQHF. CDR3 DNA sequence: TGTGCCAGTAGTATAGTAGACGGATTTTATAGCAATCAGCCCCAGCATTTT. The V gene is TRBV19, the J gene TRBJ1-5; D gene ambiguous. Germline-derived CDR1 and CDR2 are LNHDA and SQIVND (reference sequence). V gave up 1 base and J gave up 0 bases, with 13 bases separating them. The CDR3 contains 17 residues.

The CDR3 nucleotides read TGTGCCAGCAGCTTACTGAGTGGACAAAGCTCCTACGAGCAGTACTTC. The encoded protein is CASSLLSGQSSYEQYF. The chain has TRBV7-2 and TRBJ2-7; possible D gene TRBD1, 5 bases. V was shortened by 2 bases and J by 0 bases, with 14 bases between the two germline ends. Germline values: CDR1 SGHTA, CDR2 FQGNSA. CDR3 length: 16 amino acids.

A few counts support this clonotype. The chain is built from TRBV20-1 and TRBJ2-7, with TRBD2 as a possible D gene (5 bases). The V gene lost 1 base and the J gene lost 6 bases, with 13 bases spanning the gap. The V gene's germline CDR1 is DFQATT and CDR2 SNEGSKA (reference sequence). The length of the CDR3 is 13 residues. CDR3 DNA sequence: TGCAGTGCTAGAGTTTCGACTATTAGCGAGCAGTACTTC. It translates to CSARVSTISEQYF.

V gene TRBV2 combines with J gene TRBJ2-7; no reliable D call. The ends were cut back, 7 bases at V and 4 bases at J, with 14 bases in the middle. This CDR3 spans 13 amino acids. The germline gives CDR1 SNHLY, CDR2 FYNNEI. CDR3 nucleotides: TGTGCCAGCACTCTACCATTTAATTACGAGCAGTACTTC. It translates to CASTLPFNYEQYF.

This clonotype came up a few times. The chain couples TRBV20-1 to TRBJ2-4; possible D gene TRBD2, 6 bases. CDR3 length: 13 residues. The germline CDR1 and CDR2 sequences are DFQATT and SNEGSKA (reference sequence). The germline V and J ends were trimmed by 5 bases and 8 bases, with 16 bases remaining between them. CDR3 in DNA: TGCAGTGCTGTTACTAGCCCGGGGGACATTCAGTACTTC. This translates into CSAVTSPGDIQYF.

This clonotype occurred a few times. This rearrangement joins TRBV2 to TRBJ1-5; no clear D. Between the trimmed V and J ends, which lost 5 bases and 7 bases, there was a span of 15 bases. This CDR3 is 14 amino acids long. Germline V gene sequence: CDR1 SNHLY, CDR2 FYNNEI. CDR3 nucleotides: TGTGCCAGCAGTTCCACCGGGTCCGGGCAGCCCCAGCATTTT. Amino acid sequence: CASSSTGSGQPQHF.

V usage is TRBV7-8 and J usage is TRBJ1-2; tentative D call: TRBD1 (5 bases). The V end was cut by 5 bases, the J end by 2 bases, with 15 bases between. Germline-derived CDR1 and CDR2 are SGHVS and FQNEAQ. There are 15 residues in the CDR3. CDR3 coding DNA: TGTGCCAGCAGCCTCCAACGCAGGGAAAACTATGGCTACACCTTC. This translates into CASSLQRRENYGYTF.

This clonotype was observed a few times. The chain's CDR3 is CASSSMTGGVPDTQYF. CDR3 nucleotides: TGTGCCAGCAGCTCTATGACAGGGGGCGTCCCAGATACGCAGTATTTT. This sequence joins TRBV5-4 and TRBJ2-3; 10 bases agree with TRBD1. The CDR3 has 16 amino acids. From germline, CDR1 is SGHNT and CDR2 YYREEE (reference sequence). V shed 3 bases, J shed 4 bases, and the junction held 8 bases outside the gene matches.

CDR3 residues: CASSAWTGANTEAFF. The CDR3 DNA reads TGTGCCAGCAGTGCCTGGACAGGGGCCAACACTGAAGCTTTCTTT. The gene calls are TRBV28 and TRBJ1-1, with 9 positions matching TRBD1. CDR3 length: 15 amino acids. Germline CDR1 is MDHEN and CDR2 is SYDVKM. V dropped 5 bases and J dropped 2; count of bases not matched to a gene: 6.